What follows describes a single T cell receptor beta chain. The antigen is not known. The repertoire was sequenced with immunoSEQ multiplex PCR; TCRdb's copy has only in-frame clones and lacks some. This sample has tens of thousands of clones, with 90% to 95% found just once. Time point specified: newly diagnosed, previously untreated cHL patient sample. Comparison samples consisted of PBMCs from newly diagnosed, untreated classical Hodgkin lymphoma. This record comes from a study of PD-1 blockade in classical Hodgkin lymphoma. V shed 1 base, J shed 0 bases, and the junction held 4 bases outside the gene matches. Per the germline V gene, CDR1 is SGHAT and CDR2 is FQNNGV. The CDR3 is 16 residues long. Overall study findings and caveats: Undefined causes, possibly disease activity or prior therapy, underlie the repertoire differences. As was reported, newly diagnosed patients showed lower baseline TCR diversity than healthy donors did.

The source of this sequence is a human donor with classical Hodgkin lymphoma. Sequences were obtained from peripheral blood mononuclear cells (PBMCs). The V gene is TRBV11-2, the J gene TRBJ2-3; 7 bases are shared with TRBD1. CDR3 nucleotides: TGTGCCAGCAGCTTAGGGGACAGACATAGCACAGATACGCAGTATTTT. Its translation: CASSLGDRHSTDTQYF. Complete variable domain (other parts from reference TRBV11-2 and TRBJ2-3): EAGVAQSPRYKIIEKRQSVAFWCNPISGHATLYWYQQILGQGPKLLIQFQNNGVVDDSQLPKDRFSAERLKGVDSTLKIQPAKLEDSAVYLCASSLGDRHSTDTQYFGPGTRLTVL.